A single sample gave rise to the 31 T cell receptor beta chains below, sequenced in a study of T cells in Graves' hyperthyroidism and ophthalmopathy. Using RNA transcripts as the source, TCR beta CDR3 regions were amplified. The primer set for the first-round RT-PCR of the TCR CDR3 was HTBI. Via MiXCR, TCRdb re-called the multiplex PCR reads, giving one row per CDR3 protein. The data hold about 520,000 distinct CDR3 sequences, with approximately 25% observed a single time. Sequencing input: blood. These TCRs come from a woman aged 25 to 39 with Graves' ophthalmopathy.

This clonotype was observed many times. The chain has TRBV7-3 and TRBJ2-5, with a possible D match to TRBD1 (5 bases). V was pared by 1 base and J by 5 bases, with 14 bases between. Per germline, CDR1 SGHTA and CDR2 FQGTGA. There are 15 residues in the CDR3. The chain's CDR3 is CASSLSPGMMETQYF. CDR3 coding DNA: TGTGCCAGCAGCTTAAGTCCAGGGATGATGGAGACCCAGTACTTC.

In its sample, this clonotype was seen many times. The chain has TRBV14 and TRBJ1-2; D unclear. The V and J ends lost 3 bases and 8 bases respectively, with 16 bases between them. Germline assignment: CDR1 SGHDN and CDR2 FVKESK. There are 14 residues in the CDR3. In DNA form, the CDR3 reads TGTGCCAGCAGCCACCAGGAGAACCCTTGGGGCTACACCTTC. This gives the protein CASSHQENPWGYTF.

This clonotype was counted only a few times. The rearrangement uses TRBV7-2 and TRBJ2-4; D may be TRBD1 (5 bases). Germline CDR1 and CDR2: SGHTA and FQGNSA. The germline V and J ends were trimmed by 5 bases and 10 bases, with 9 bases remaining between them. The CDR3 is 11 amino acids. CDR3 sequence: CASSAPGIQYF. The DNA of the CDR3 is TGTGCCAGCAGCGCCCCAGGGATTCAGTACTTC.

This clonotype was recorded many times. The rearrangement uses TRBV30 and TRBJ2-2; perhaps D is TRBD1 or TRBD2 (6 bases each). The germline V gene has CDR1 GTSNPN and CDR2 SVGIG (reference sequence). V dropped 7 bases and J dropped 5 bases, with 23 bases sitting between them. This CDR3 is built from 16 residues. CDR3 sequence (DNA): TGTGCCTTTCCTGGGGGCGGGGTGGTTGTGACCGGGGAGCTGTTTTTT. Translating it yields CAFPGGGVVVTGELFF.

In its sample, this clonotype was seen once. The V and J genes are TRBV6-5 and TRBJ1-1, with D perhaps matching TRBD1 (5 bases). Germline CDR1 and CDR2: MNHEY and SVGAGI. The CDR3 loop spans 16 amino acids. V lost 2 bases and J lost 0, with 13 bases in between. CDR3 protein: CASSYGAGSMNTEAFF. In DNA, the CDR3 is TGTGCCAGCAGTTACGGGGCAGGGTCCATGAACACTGAAGCTTTCTTT.

This clonotype has a count of ten or more. The chain combines TRBV12-3 or TRBV12-4 with TRBJ1-1; tentatively, D is TRBD1 (6 bases). The CDR3 loop spans 13 amino acids. The ends were cut back, 3 bases at V and 5 bases at J, with 10 bases in the middle. The CDR3 DNA follows: TGTGCCAGCAGTTTGGGGGCTTTGACTGAAGCTTTCTTT. It is translated as CASSLGALTEAFF.

This clonotype was observed many times. The chain recombines TRBV28 with TRBJ1-5, with D maybe TRBD1 (5 bases). CDR3 length: 17 residues. Trimming pared 2 bases from V and 0 bases from J, leaving 14 bases between. Germline CDR1 is MDHEN and CDR2 is SYDVKM. CDR3 sequence: CASSLAGGPSSNQPQHF. The CDR3 DNA reads as TGTGCCAGCAGTTTAGCCGGGGGTCCCTCTAGCAATCAGCCCCAGCATTTT.

This clonotype was observed a few times. The chain links TRBV27 to TRBJ1-6; 7 bases align to TRBD1. Germline assignment: CDR1 MNHEY and CDR2 SMNVEV (reference sequence). The trim removed 6 bases at V and 8 bases at J, leaving 7 bases unmatched. The CDR3 is made up of 14 amino acids. In DNA, the CDR3 is TGTGCCAGCAGGGAGACGACAGGGCATTCACCCCTCCACTTT. Translation: CASRETTGHSPLHF.

The gene calls are TRBV11-3 and TRBJ1-1; TRBD1 might be the D (5 bases). Germline CDR1 SGHNT, CDR2 YENEEA. This CDR3 is built from 14 residues. With 3 bases removed from V and 3 bases from J, the gap between germline ends came to 11 bases. The CDR3, as DNA: TGTGCCAGCAGCTTTCCGCAGGGTTACACTGAAGCTTTCTTT. The encoded protein is CASSFPQGYTEAFF.

This chain uses TRBV6-5 with TRBJ1-6; D is unclear. The ends were cut back, 4 bases at V and 4 bases at J, with 14 bases in the middle. The CDR3 spans 16 residues. Germline V CDR1 and CDR2: MNHEY, SVGAGI. The CDR3, as DNA: TGTGCCAGCAGTTCCCGGAGCGGAAGGTATAATTCACCCCTCCACTTT. It translates to CASSSRSGRYNSPLHF.

Concerning this clonotype: A read error is possible here, since a much larger clone lies one base away. V and J are TRBV12-3 or TRBV12-4 and TRBJ2-4, with D tentatively TRBD1 (5 bases). This CDR3 is 12 amino acids long. CDR3 nucleotide sequence: TGTGCCAGCAGTGCGACAGAAAACATTAAGTACTTC. Translated, it gives CASSATENIKYF.

The sample holds many counts of this clonotype. The chain has TRBV9 and TRBJ2-2; D tentatively reads TRBD1 or TRBD2 (6 bases each). The CDR3 sequence is 17 residues long. Trimming cost V 0 bases and J 4 bases, with 16 bases left between them. Per the germline V gene, CDR1 is SGDLS and CDR2 is YYNGEE. The CDR3 nucleotides read TGTGCCAGCAGCGTAGATTTGGGGGGCCACGGCACCGGGGAGCTGTTTTTT. Amino acid sequence: CASSVDLGGHGTGELFF.

This clonotype was picked up many times. The chain is built from TRBV7-8 and TRBJ2-5; D gene unclear. V dropped 8 bases and J dropped 0 bases, with 7 bases sitting between them. The CDR3 length is 12 residues. CDR1 and CDR2 from the germline V gene are SGHVS and FQNEAQ. The CDR3 spells CASGPYQETQYF. The DNA for the CDR3 is TGTGCCAGCGGACCCTACCAAGAGACCCAGTACTTC. The whole variable domain, remainder taken from reference TRBV7-8 and TRBJ2-5, is GAGVSQSPRYKVAKRGQDVALRCDPISGHVSLFWYQQALGQGPEFLTYFQNEAQLDKSGLPSDRFFAERPEGSVSTLKIQRTQQEDSAVYLCASGPYQETQYFGPGTRLLVL.

This clonotype showed up many times. The rearrangement joins TRBV6-5 to TRBJ1-1; D is unresolved. Germline V lookup: CDR1 MNHEY, CDR2 SVGAGI. This CDR3 has 14 amino acids. V lost 2 bases, J lost 0 bases, and 7 bases lay in between. The CDR3 is CASSYTWVNTEAFF. The CDR3 DNA follows: TGTGCCAGCAGTTACACGTGGGTGAACACTGAAGCTTTCTTT.

This clonotype was seen just once. Here the CDR3 reads CASSRTGTGGGGANVLTF. DNA for the CDR3: TGTGCCAGCAGCCGAACCGGGACAGGGGGTGGTGGGGCCAACGTCCTGACTTTC. V and J are TRBV11-2 and TRBJ2-6; 11 bases line up with TRBD1. The CDR3 is made up of 18 amino acids. CDR1 SGHAT and CDR2 FQNNGV come from the germline V gene. V shed 5 bases, J shed 3 bases, and the junction held 9 bases outside the gene matches. Full variable domain (rest looked up from reference TRBV11-2 and TRBJ2-6): EAGVAQSPRYKIIEKRQSVAFWCNPISGHATLYWYQQILGQGPKLLIQFQNNGVVDDSQLPKDRFSAERLKGVDSTLKIQPAKLEDSAVYLCASSRTGTGGGGANVLTFGAGSRLTVL.

This clonotype was recorded many times. The rearrangement uses TRBV6-5 and TRBJ2-7; 8 positions agree with TRBD2. The CDR3 spans 14 residues. V gave up 2 bases and J gave up 1 base; unmatched junction bases: 1. Germline values: CDR1 MNHEY, CDR2 SVGAGI. CDR3 sequence: CASSYERGSYEQYF. CDR3 coding DNA: TGTGCCAGCAGTTACGAGCGGGGGTCCTACGAGCAGTACTTC.

This chain uses TRBV13 with TRBJ2-7, with TRBD2 matching over 7 bases. Germline values: CDR1 PRHDT, CDR2 FYEKMQ (reference sequence). J was trimmed by 4 bases and V by 1 base; bases with no gene match: 7. The CDR3 runs to 15 residues. The CDR3, as DNA: TGTGCCAGCAGCTTAGTGTCTAGCGGCCTTTACGAGCAGTACTTC. Residues: CASSLVSSGLYEQYF.

The rearrangement uses TRBV6-2 or TRBV6-3 and TRBJ2-5, with 7 bases aligning to TRBD1. V dropped 4 bases and J dropped 0; count of bases not matched to a gene: 14. CDR3 size: 18 residues. The germline CDR1 and CDR2 sequences are MNHEY and SVGEGT. CDR3 DNA: TGTGCCAGCAGTTTCTCTTATCCCCCGGGGACAGACCAAGAGACCCAGTACTTC. It is translated as CASSFSYPPGTDQETQYF.

V and J are TRBV12-3 or TRBV12-4 and TRBJ1-6; the D is unclear. V dropped 8 bases and J dropped 9 bases, with 11 bases sitting between them. This CDR3 spans 12 amino acids. The CDR3 here is CASRVSVSPLHF. The CDR3 DNA reads as TGTGCCAGCCGGGTCAGCGTTTCACCCCTCCACTTT.

Ten or more counts support this clonotype. The chain has TRBV4-1 and TRBJ1-2, with TRBD1 as a possible D gene (5 bases). This CDR3 region has 14 residues. Germline V gene sequence: CDR1 MGHRA, CDR2 YSYEKL. V dropped 1 base and J dropped 8 bases, with 14 bases sitting between them. The CDR3 here is CASSQVRGVEGYTF. CDR3 sequence (DNA): TGCGCCAGCAGCCAAGTTCGAGGGGTAGAGGGCTACACCTTC.

This clonotype was picked up many times. The chain employs TRBV19 and TRBJ1-1; D unresolved. The ends were cut back, 6 bases at V and 1 base at J, with 9 bases in the middle. Germline lookup yields CDR1 LNHDA and CDR2 SQIVND (reference sequence). CDR3 size: 13 residues. CDR3 loop: CASSTQGNTEAFF. CDR3 DNA sequence: TGTGCCAGTAGCACTCAAGGGAACACTGAAGCTTTCTTT.

This sequence joins TRBV9 and TRBJ1-2; TRBD1 agrees at 8 bases. V lost 0 bases and J lost 6; bases outside the gene matches: 1. Per the germline V gene, CDR1 is SGDLS and CDR2 is YYNGEE. CDR3 size: 13 residues. In DNA form, the CDR3 reads TGTGCCAGCAGCGTAGGACAGGGGAATGGCTACACCTTC. Its translation: CASSVGQGNGYTF.

This clonotype was picked up many times. The J gene is TRBJ1-3, the V gene TRBV11-2; TRBD1 is a possible D gene (5 bases). The CDR3 sequence is 14 residues long. In germline, CDR1 is SGHAT, CDR2 FQNNGV. V was shortened by 5 bases and J by 0 bases, with 8 bases between the two germline ends. The CDR3 is CASSPQVSGNTIYF. DNA for the CDR3: TGTGCCAGCAGCCCACAGGTCTCTGGAAACACCATATATTTT.

This clonotype was picked up many times. V usage is TRBV20-1 and J usage is TRBJ2-5, with D possibly TRBD2 on 6 matching bases. Germline CDR1 DFQATT, CDR2 SNEGSKA (reference sequence). Trimming shortened V by 0 bases and J by 5 bases, and 16 bases separated the two germline ends. The CDR3 contains 15 residues. DNA for the CDR3: TGCAGTGCTAGAGACGGGGGTGCTCCCTCCGAGACCCAGTACTTC. The encoded protein is CSARDGGAPSETQYF.

This clonotype was seen at least ten times. The chain links TRBV6-2 or TRBV6-3 to TRBJ2-5; 12 nucleotides match TRBD2. CDR1 MNHEY and CDR2 SVGEGT come from the germline V gene. This CDR3 region has 16 residues. After removal of 2 bases from V and 1 base from J, the junction contained 2 bases not matched to a gene. The CDR3 bases are TGTGCCAGCAGTTACCCGGGACTAGCGGGCCAAGAGACCCAGTACTTC. Its protein is CASSYPGLAGQETQYF.

This clonotype has a count of ten or more. The chain is built from TRBV14 and TRBJ1-2; D gene ambiguous. The V end lost 6 bases, the J end lost 1 base, and 9 bases lay between the germline ends. The CDR3 is made up of 13 amino acids. The germline V gene encodes CDR1 SGHDN and CDR2 FVKESK. The CDR3 region has the DNA TGTGCCAGCAGTCACCCCAATAACTATGGCTACACCTTC. Its translation: CASSHPNNYGYTF.

This clonotype was observed at least ten times. V and J are TRBV29-1 and TRBJ1-1; the D is unclear. From germline, CDR1 is SQVTM and CDR2 ANQGSEA. CDR3 size: 10 residues. V lost 7 bases and J lost 3, with 6 bases in between. The CDR3 DNA sequence: TGCAGCGGGGCGCACACTGAAGCTTTCTTT. Translating gives CSGAHTEAFF.

In this sample, this clonotype turned up many times. The V call is TRBV10-2, the J call TRBJ1-1; 8 bases line up with TRBD1. The CDR3 contains 15 residues. Unmatched junction bases numbered 4, after V lost 3 bases and J lost 1 base. From germline, CDR1 is WSHSY and CDR2 SAAADI. The CDR3 DNA reads as TGCGCCAGCAGTGATTCCGGGACAGGGAACACTGAAGCTTTCTTT. It translates to CASSDSGTGNTEAFF.

This chain joins TRBV4-1 and TRBJ1-6; possibly TRBD1 for D (5 bases). The germline CDR1 and CDR2 sequences are MGHRA and YSYEKL. The V end was cut by 0 bases, the J end by 8 bases, with 14 bases between. This CDR3 contains 16 residues. The CDR3 DNA reads TGCGCCAGCAGCCAAGATACCCAGGGAGTTCATTCACCCCTCCACTTT. This encodes CASSQDTQGVHSPLHF.

Worth noting for this clonotype: This may stem from a read error, because a much larger clone lies one nucleotide away. The V call is TRBV3-1, the J call TRBJ1-2; D unresolved. Germline V gives CDR1 LGHDT, CDR2 YNNKEL (reference sequence). The CDR3 is 12 amino acids. The CDR3 coding sequence is TGTTCCAGCAGCCAATCAAGGTGGGGCTACACCTTC. It translates to CSSSQSRWGYTF.

This clonotype was counted at least ten times. This chain connects TRBV12-3 or TRBV12-4 to TRBJ2-6; D not resolved. V lost 6 bases to trimming and J lost 3 bases, with 6 bases between them. The CDR3 sequence is 13 residues long. The CDR3 reads CASRRVGANVLTF. The CDR3, as DNA: TGTGCCAGCAGAAGGGTTGGGGCCAACGTCCTGACTTTC.